This entry features one TCR beta chain sequence. Its antigen is still unknown. These data belong to a study of response to subunit inactivated influenza vaccine. Findings of the study overall: Authors suggested each seasonal influenza vaccination recruits few new T cells.

MiXCR was run by TCRdb on the RT-PCR reads, yielding one entry per CDR3 protein. The data show 550,000 to 800,000 distinct CDR3 sequences, around a sixth seen once. Germline-derived CDR1 and CDR2 are LGHNA and YSLEER. V was clipped by 3 bases and J by 2 bases; unmatched bases: 10. The CDR3 is 16 residues long. The sample was PBMCs from blood, taken about 11 days after vaccination. The TCR originated in a man between 50 and 59 years old who received an inactivated influenza vaccine. This chain links TRBV4-3 with TRBJ2-7, with TRBD1 identical over 7 bases. CDR3 DNA: TGCGCCAGCAGCCACCTTAGACAGGGCGAGACCTACGAGCAGTACTTC. This translates into CASSHLRQGETYEQYF.